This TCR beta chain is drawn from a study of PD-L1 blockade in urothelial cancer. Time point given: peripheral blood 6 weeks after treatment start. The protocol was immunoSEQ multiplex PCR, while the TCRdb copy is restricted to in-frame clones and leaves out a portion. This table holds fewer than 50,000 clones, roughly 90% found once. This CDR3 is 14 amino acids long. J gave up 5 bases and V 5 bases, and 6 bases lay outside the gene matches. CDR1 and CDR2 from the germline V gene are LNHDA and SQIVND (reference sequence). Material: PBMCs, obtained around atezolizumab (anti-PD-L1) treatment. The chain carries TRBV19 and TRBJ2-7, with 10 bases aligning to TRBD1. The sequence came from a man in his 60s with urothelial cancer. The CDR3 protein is CASSGGQGVDEQYF. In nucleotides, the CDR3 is TGTGCCAGTAGTGGAGGACAGGGGGTGGACGAGCAGTACTTC.